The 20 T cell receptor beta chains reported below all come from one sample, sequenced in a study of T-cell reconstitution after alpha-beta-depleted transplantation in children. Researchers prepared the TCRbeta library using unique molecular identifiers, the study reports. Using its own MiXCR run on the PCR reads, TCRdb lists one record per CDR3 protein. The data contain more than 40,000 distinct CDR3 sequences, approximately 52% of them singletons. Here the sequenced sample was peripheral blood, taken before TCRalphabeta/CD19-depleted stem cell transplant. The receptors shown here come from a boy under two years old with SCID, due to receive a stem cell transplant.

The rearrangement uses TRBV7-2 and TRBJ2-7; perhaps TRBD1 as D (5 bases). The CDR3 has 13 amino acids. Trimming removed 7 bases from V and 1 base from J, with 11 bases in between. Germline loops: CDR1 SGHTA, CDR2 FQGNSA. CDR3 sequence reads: CASTLDSSYEQYF. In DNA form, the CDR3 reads TGTGCCAGCACCCTTGACAGTTCCTACGAGCAGTACTTC.

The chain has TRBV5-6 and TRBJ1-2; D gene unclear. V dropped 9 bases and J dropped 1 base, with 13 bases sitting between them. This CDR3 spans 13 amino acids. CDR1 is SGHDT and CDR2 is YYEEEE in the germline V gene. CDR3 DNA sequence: TGTGCCACCGGAGGCGGTGGTAACTATGGCTACACCTTC. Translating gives CATGGGGNYGYTF.

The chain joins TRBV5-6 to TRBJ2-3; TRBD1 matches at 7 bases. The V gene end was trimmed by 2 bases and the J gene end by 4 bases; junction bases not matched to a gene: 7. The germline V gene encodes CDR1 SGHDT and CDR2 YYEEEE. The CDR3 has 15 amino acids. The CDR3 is CASSFRGLVSDTQYF. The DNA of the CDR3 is TGTGCCAGCAGCTTTAGGGGGCTGGTGTCAGATACGCAGTATTTT.

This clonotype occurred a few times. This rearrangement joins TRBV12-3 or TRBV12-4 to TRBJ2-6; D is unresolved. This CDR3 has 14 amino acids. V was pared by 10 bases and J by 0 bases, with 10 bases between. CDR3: CATTRASGANVLTF. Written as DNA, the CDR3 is TGTGCCACCACCCGGGCCTCTGGGGCCAACGTCCTGACTTTC.

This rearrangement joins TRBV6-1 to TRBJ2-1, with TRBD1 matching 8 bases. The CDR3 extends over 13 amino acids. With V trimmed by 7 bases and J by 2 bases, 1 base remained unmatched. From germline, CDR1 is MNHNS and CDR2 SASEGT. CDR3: CASTGGPYNEQFF. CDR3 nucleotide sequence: TGTGCCAGCACAGGGGGCCCCTACAATGAGCAGTTCTTC.

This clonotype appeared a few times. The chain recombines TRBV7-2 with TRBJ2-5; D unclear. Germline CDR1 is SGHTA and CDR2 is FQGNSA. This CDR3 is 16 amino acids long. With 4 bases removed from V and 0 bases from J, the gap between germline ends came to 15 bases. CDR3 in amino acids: CASSSDRHWYQETQYF. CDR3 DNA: TGTGCCAGCAGCTCAGATCGACACTGGTACCAAGAGACCCAGTACTTC.

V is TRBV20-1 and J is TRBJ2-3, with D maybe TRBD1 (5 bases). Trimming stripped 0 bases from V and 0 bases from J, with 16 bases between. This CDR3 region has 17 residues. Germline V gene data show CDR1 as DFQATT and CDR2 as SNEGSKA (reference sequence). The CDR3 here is CSARDLRGFPSTDTQYF. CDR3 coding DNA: TGCAGTGCTAGAGATCTAAGGGGCTTCCCTAGCACAGATACGCAGTATTTT.

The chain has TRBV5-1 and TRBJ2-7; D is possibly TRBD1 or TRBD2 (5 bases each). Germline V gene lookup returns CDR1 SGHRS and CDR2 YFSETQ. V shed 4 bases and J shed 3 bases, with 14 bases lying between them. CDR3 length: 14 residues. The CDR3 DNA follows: TGCGCCAGCAGCACCGGGACCTCAGACTACGAGCAGTACTTC. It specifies CASSTGTSDYEQYF.

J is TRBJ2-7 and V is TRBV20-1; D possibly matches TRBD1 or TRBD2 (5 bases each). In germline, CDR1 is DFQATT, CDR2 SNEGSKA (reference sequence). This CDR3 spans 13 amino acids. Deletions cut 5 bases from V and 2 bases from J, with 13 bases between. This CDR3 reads CSAPLRGTYEQYF. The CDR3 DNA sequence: TGCAGTGCTCCATTACGGGGCACCTACGAGCAGTACTTC.

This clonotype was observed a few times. The CDR3 DNA is TGCAGTGCTAGATCTAACAGACAAGAGACCCAGTACTTC. This sequence encodes CSARSNRQETQYF. The rearrangement links TRBV20-1 to TRBJ2-5; no firm D call. CDR3 length: 13 amino acids. The germline V gene encodes CDR1 DFQATT and CDR2 SNEGSKA (reference sequence). The ends were cut back, 2 bases at V and 2 bases at J, with 9 bases in the middle.

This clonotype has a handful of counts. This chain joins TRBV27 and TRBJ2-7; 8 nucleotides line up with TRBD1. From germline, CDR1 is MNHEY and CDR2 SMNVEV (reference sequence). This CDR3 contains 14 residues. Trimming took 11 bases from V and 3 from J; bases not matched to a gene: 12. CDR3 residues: CAPKVRDRYYEQYF. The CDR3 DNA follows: TGTGCCCCCAAAGTCCGGGACAGGTACTACGAGCAGTACTTC.

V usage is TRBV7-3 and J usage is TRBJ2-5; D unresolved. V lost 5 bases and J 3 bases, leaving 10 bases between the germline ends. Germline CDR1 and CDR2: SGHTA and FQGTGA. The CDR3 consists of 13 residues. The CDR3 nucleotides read TGTGCCAGCAGCCCATCCTTCAAAGAGACCCAGTACTTC. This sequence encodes CASSPSFKETQYF.

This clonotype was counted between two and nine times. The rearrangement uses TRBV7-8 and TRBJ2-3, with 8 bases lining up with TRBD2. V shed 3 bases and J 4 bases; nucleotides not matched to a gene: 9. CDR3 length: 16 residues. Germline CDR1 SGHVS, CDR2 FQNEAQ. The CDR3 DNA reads TGTGCCAGCAGCTTCAGGGCGGGGGGCGGCGCAGATACGCAGTATTTT. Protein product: CASSFRAGGGADTQYF.

CDR3 coding DNA: TGTGCCAGCCCCGGGCCCCTGACAGTTAACTATGGCTACACCTTC. Translating it yields CASPGPLTVNYGYTF. The chain joins TRBV12-3 or TRBV12-4 to TRBJ1-2; D is possibly TRBD1 (5 bases). The CDR3 spans 15 residues. V shed 8 bases and J shed 1 base, with 17 bases lying between them.

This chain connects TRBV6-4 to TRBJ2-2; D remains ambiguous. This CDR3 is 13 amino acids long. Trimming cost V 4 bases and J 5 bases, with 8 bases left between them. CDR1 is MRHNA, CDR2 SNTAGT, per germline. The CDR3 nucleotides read TGTGCCAGCAGTGTAACAGAAACCGGGGAGCTGTTTTTT. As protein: CASSVTETGELFF.

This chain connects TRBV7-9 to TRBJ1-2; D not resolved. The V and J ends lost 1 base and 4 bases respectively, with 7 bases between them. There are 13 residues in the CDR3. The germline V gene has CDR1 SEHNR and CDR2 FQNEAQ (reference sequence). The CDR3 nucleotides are TGTGCCAGCAGCTTAGGGCCCTCCTATGGCTACACCTTC. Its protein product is CASSLGPSYGYTF.

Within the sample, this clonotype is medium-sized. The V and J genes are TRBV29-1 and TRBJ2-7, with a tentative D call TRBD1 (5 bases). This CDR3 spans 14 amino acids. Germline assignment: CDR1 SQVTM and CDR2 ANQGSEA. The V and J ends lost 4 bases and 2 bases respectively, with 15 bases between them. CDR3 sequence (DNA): TGCAGCGTTGTCACCCTAGGGGTTGCCTACGAGCAGTACTTC. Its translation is CSVVTLGVAYEQYF.

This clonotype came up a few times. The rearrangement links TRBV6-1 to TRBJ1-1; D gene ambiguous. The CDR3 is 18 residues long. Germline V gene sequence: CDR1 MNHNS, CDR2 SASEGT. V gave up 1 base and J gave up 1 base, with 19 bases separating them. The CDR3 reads CASSEVTTGLGGNTEAFF. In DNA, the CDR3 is TGTGCCAGCAGTGAAGTTACTACCGGACTGGGAGGGAACACTGAAGCTTTCTTT.

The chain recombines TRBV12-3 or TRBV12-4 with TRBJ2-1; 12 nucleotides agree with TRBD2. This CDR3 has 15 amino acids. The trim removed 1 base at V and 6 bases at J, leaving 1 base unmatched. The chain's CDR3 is CASSLETSGGNEQFF. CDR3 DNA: TGTGCCAGCAGTTTAGAGACTAGCGGGGGCAATGAGCAGTTCTTC.

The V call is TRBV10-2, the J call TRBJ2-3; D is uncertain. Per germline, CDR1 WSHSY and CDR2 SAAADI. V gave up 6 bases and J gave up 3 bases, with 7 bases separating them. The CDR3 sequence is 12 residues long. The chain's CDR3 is CASSHGTDTQYF. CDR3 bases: TGCGCCAGCAGCCACGGAACAGATACGCAGTATTTT.